This entry concerns a single T cell receptor (beta chain). Its matching antigen is unknown. One junction end does not reproduce the germline sequence, and a read error may be involved. This entry comes from a study of blood T cells in healthy people across ages. Sample-barcoded 5' priming and a J-beta primer mix drove a second PCR of 7 to 11 cycles. TCRdb fed the 5' RACE reads into MiXCR, producing one record per CDR3 protein. Of some 1.8 million distinct CDR3 sequences listed, roughly two fifths are singletons. Each of the donors had roughly 9.4 milliliters of peripheral blood drawn into EDTA-treated Vacutainer tubes. Study findings and constraints: Fewer expanded clones and more diversity marked long-lived versus aged donors. Per-million-T-cell TCR beta diversity fell roughly linearly with age.

This CDR3 region has 13 residues. This sequence joins TRBV12-3 or TRBV12-4 and TRBJ1-1, with D perhaps matching TRBD1 (5 bases). The TCR was taken from a human donor in good health. The sample comprised blood. The chain's CDR3 is CASSKGRGTGAFF. The CDR3 bases are TGTGCCAGCAGCAAGGGTCGGGGGACTGGAGCTTTCTTT.